Listed here are 28 T cell receptor beta chains from one sample, sequenced in a study of T cell responses to AZD1222 COVID-19 vaccine. The method was immunoSEQ multiplex PCR; TCRdb's version includes in-frame clones alone and lacks a portion of them. The table has fewer than 50,000 clones, over 75% seen once; the top ten hold about a fifth. The sequences come from peripheral blood, collected 28 days after the second dose of the MenACWY control vaccine. Receptors were obtained from an adult who received the MenACWY meningococcal vaccine as a control.

The rearrangement uses TRBV2 and TRBJ1-5; tentative D call: TRBD1 (6 bases). The CDR3 covers 16 residues. Between the trimmed V and J ends, which lost 2 bases and 0 bases, there was a span of 11 bases. CDR1 is SNHLY, CDR2 FYNNEI, per germline. CDR3 protein: CASSELGTNSNQPQHF. The CDR3 DNA reads TGTGCCAGCAGTGAACTGGGGACAAATAGCAATCAGCCCCAGCATTTT.

This clone was seen a handful of times. The CDR3 loop reads CASSLKDSGSREKLFF. In nucleotides, the CDR3 is TGTGCCAGCAGCTTGAAAGACAGCGGCAGCAGGGAAAAACTGTTTTTT. The rearrangement joins TRBV7-7 to TRBJ1-4; D is possibly TRBD1 (5 bases). The V gene lost 3 bases and the J gene lost 8 bases, with 19 bases spanning the gap. Germline V gives CDR1 SSHAT, CDR2 FNYEAQ (reference sequence). This CDR3 is 16 amino acids long.

The chain couples TRBV9 to TRBJ2-1; 11 bases align to TRBD2. The CDR3 covers 16 residues. The trim removed 4 bases at V and 2 bases at J, leaving 5 bases unmatched. Germline CDR1 is SGDLS and CDR2 is YYNGEE. This CDR3 is CASSPRTSGPYNEQFF. In DNA form, the CDR3 reads TGTGCCAGCAGCCCTCGGACTAGCGGGCCCTACAATGAGCAGTTCTTC.

The chain couples TRBV5-5 to TRBJ2-7, with D perhaps TRBD1 (5 bases). From germline, CDR1 is SGHKS and CDR2 YYEKEE (reference sequence). The V and J ends lost 4 bases and 0 bases respectively, with 14 bases between them. CDR3 length: 15 amino acids. The CDR3 nucleotides read TGTGCCAGCAGCAACAGGTCAGACCGCTCCTACGAGCAGTACTTC. This encodes CASSNRSDRSYEQYF.

The chain employs TRBV6-4 and TRBJ1-5, with no clear D. V lost 4 bases and J lost 7, with 11 bases in between. This CDR3 is built from 13 residues. Germline CDR1 reads MRHNA; CDR2 reads SNTAGT. CDR3 bases: TGTGCCAGCAGTGGTTGGAGCCGCCAGCCCCAGCATTTT. This codes for CASSGWSRQPQHF.

This clone is classed as medium-sized. V gene TRBV4-2 combines with J gene TRBJ2-7, with 7 bases identical to TRBD2. J was trimmed by 5 bases and V by 0 bases; bases with no gene match: 7. Germline V gene lookup returns CDR1 LGHNA and CDR2 YNFKEQ. CDR3 size: 15 residues. The CDR3 is CASSQDGEGFNEQYF. CDR3 bases: TGTGCCAGCAGCCAAGATGGGGAGGGTTTCAACGAGCAGTACTTC.

This chain uses TRBV11-2 with TRBJ1-6; no reliable D call. The CDR3 loop spans 14 amino acids. Trimming shortened V by 5 bases and J by 7 bases, and 12 bases separated the two germline ends. Per the germline V gene, CDR1 is SGHAT and CDR2 is FQNNGV. The CDR3 DNA is TGTGCCAGCAGCCACCCCATTGCAAATTCACCCCTCCACTTT. Protein sequence: CASSHPIANSPLHF.

This rearrangement joins TRBV18 to TRBJ1-4; D gene ambiguous. The CDR3 length is 15 residues. Germline CDR1 and CDR2: KGHSH and LQKENI. V was trimmed by 2 bases and J by 4 bases, leaving 11 bases between them. The CDR3 sequence: CASSPSGSNNEKLFF. DNA of the CDR3: TGTGCCAGCTCACCATCGGGATCGAATAATGAAAAACTGTTTTTT.

The V call is TRBV10-3, the J call TRBJ1-6; 10 positions match TRBD1. CDR3 length: 13 residues. The V and J ends lost 6 bases and 8 bases, in that order; junction bases with no gene match: 1. Per the germline V gene, CDR1 is ENHRY and CDR2 is SYGVKD. This chain's CDR3 is CAISGTGDSPLHF. The DNA of the CDR3 is TGTGCCATCAGCGGGACAGGGGATTCACCCCTCCACTTT.

This clone was seen only once. The CDR3 loop reads CASSPNLEKGELFF. The CDR3 nucleotides are TGTGCCAGCTCACCCAACCTAGAGAAGGGAGAGCTGTTTTTT. The chain employs TRBV18 and TRBJ2-2; no clear D gene. Trimming removed 3 bases at V and 11 bases at J, with 16 bases between. Germline V gene lookup returns CDR1 KGHSH and CDR2 LQKENI. The CDR3 is 14 amino acids. Full variable domain (remainder filled in from reference TRBV18 and TRBJ2-2): NAGVMQNPRHLVRRRGQEARLRCSPMKGHSHVYWYRQLPEEGLKFMVYLQKENIIDESGMPKERFSAEFPKEGPSILRIQQVVRGDSAAYFCASSPNLEKGELFFGEGSRLTVL.

The chain recombines TRBV3-1 (or the pseudogene TRBV3-2) with TRBJ1-3; 10 nucleotides match TRBD1. Germline loops: CDR1 LGHDT, CDR2 YNNKEL (reference sequence). The CDR3 length is 15 residues. J gave up 2 bases and V 6 bases, and 4 bases lay outside the gene matches. CDR3 region: CASSSDRGPGNTIYF. The CDR3 DNA sequence: TGTGCCAGCAGTTCAGACAGGGGGCCTGGAAACACCATATATTTT.

This rearrangement joins TRBV7-9 to TRBJ2-5; 11 bases are shared with TRBD2. V shed 5 bases, J shed 3 bases, and the junction held 2 bases outside the gene matches. CDR3 length: 14 amino acids. Germline CDR1 is SEHNR and CDR2 is FQNEAQ (reference sequence). The CDR3 loop reads CASSPGLAEETQYF. The CDR3 DNA is TGTGCCAGCAGCCCGGGACTAGCGGAAGAGACCCAGTACTTC.

The chain employs TRBV4-1 and TRBJ2-1, with D unclear. Between the trimmed V and J ends, which lost 7 bases and 1 base, there was a span of 17 bases. Germline-derived CDR1 and CDR2 are MGHRA and YSYEKL. The CDR3 runs 16 residues. This CDR3 reads CASKVGFEHSYNEQFF. DNA for the CDR3: TGCGCCAGCAAGGTCGGGTTCGAGCATTCCTACAATGAGCAGTTCTTC.

The rearrangement links TRBV6-5 to TRBJ1-1, with 11 bases aligning to TRBD1. Looked up from germline, CDR1 is MNHEY and CDR2 is SVGAGI. The trim removed 7 bases at V and 7 bases at J, leaving 8 bases unmatched. This CDR3 region has 14 residues. The CDR3 DNA reads as TGTGCCAGCACTAAGGGACAGGGGGTTGGTGAAGCTTTCTTT. Translation: CASTKGQGVGEAFF.

Here the CDR3 DNA reads TGTGCCTGGAGTGTAGGGTTTCGGGGGTTGACTTCCGGTGGCTACACCTTC. Encoded protein: CAWSVGFRGLTSGGYTF. This chain joins TRBV30 and TRBJ1-2, with D possibly matching TRBD1 (5 bases). Germline CDR1 is GTSNPN and CDR2 is SVGIG (reference sequence). The V and J ends lost 0 bases and 7 bases respectively, with 24 bases between them. This CDR3 region has 17 residues.

This sequence joins TRBV10-3 and TRBJ2-7; 14 bases fit TRBD2. The germline CDR1 and CDR2 sequences are ENHRY and SYGVKD. The CDR3 covers 14 residues. V lost 5 bases and J lost 5; bases outside the gene matches: 2. As DNA, the CDR3 is TGTGCCATCAGTTTGACTAGCGGGAGGGACGAGCAGTACTTC. Residues: CAISLTSGRDEQYF.

J is TRBJ1-2 and V is TRBV6-5; D might be TRBD1 (6 bases). V dropped 8 bases and J dropped 4 bases, with 14 bases sitting between them. Germline CDR1 and CDR2: MNHEY and SVGAGI. The CDR3 contains 13 residues. The CDR3 nucleotides read TGTGCCAGCGGCGAACAGGGCGGCTATGGCTACACCTTC. This translates into CASGEQGGYGYTF.

The chain couples TRBV5-1 to TRBJ1-4, with no clear D. The V gene lost 0 bases and the J gene lost 3 bases, with 9 bases spanning the gap. CDR1 and CDR2 from the germline V gene are SGHRS and YFSETQ. CDR3 size: 15 residues. CDR3 bases: TGCGCCAGCAGCTTGGCGGGGAACCCTAATGAAAAACTGTTTTTT. This encodes CASSLAGNPNEKLFF.

The chain combines TRBV24-1 with TRBJ1-5; 8 bases line up with TRBD1. V gave up 3 bases and J gave up 0 bases; unmatched junction bases: 3. CDR3 size: 16 residues. Looked up from germline, CDR1 is KGHDR and CDR2 is SFDVKD. The CDR3: CATSDLGQDSNQPQHF. The CDR3 DNA reads as TGTGCCACCAGTGATCTGGGACAGGATAGCAATCAGCCCCAGCATTTT.

The chain carries TRBV2 and TRBJ1-1; D unclear. Germline V gene sequence: CDR1 SNHLY, CDR2 FYNNEI. Trimming removed 7 bases at V and 3 bases at J, with 6 bases between. The length of the CDR3 is 11 residues. The CDR3, as DNA: TGTGCCAGCACGAAGGACACTGAAGCTTTCTTT. This encodes CASTKDTEAFF.

This clone was recorded only once. Other DNA sequences of this sample code for an identical CDR3. This chain joins TRBV2 and TRBJ1-1; possibly TRBD1 for D (5 bases). This CDR3 region has 14 residues. Germline CDR1 SNHLY, CDR2 FYNNEI. Between the trimmed V and J ends, which lost 4 bases and 0 bases, there was a span of 9 bases. The CDR3 loop reads CASSGQGLNTEAFF. The CDR3 region has the DNA TGTGCCAGCAGTGGGCAGGGATTGAACACTGAAGCTTTCTTT.

This clone turned up a few times. The genes are TRBV10-2 and TRBJ1-2; 9 nucleotides align to TRBD1. Germline-derived CDR1 and CDR2 are WSHSY and SAAADI. CDR3 length: 15 residues. The J segment lost 3 bases and the V segment lost 3 bases, leaving 5 bases of the junction unmatched. CDR3 sequence: CASSDPGQGYYGYTF. CDR3 bases: TGCGCCAGCAGTGATCCGGGACAGGGTTACTATGGCTACACCTTC.

The table lists this clone with a few counts. The chain is built from TRBV7-8 and TRBJ2-5; D unclear. CDR3 length: 15 residues. Deletions cut 4 bases from V and 1 base from J, with 13 bases between. Germline V gene lookup returns CDR1 SGHVS and CDR2 FQNEAQ. The CDR3 DNA is TGTGCCAGCAGCTCGCAAAGAGGTGGCCAAGAGACCCAGTACTTC. Translation gives CASSSQRGGQETQYF.

V is TRBV5-1 and J is TRBJ2-2, with TRBD1 matching over 7 bases. The V gene's germline CDR1 is SGHRS and CDR2 YFSETQ. The CDR3 contains 14 residues. Trimming at V came to 4 bases and at J to 4 bases, leaving 4 bases not matched to a gene. The CDR3 DNA is TGCGCCAGCAGCGTGGGGACAGCCACCGGGGAGCTGTTTTTT. The encoded protein is CASSVGTATGELFF.

The chain uses TRBV2 and TRBJ1-5, with D unresolved. Germline V CDR1 and CDR2: SNHLY, FYNNEI. The V and J ends lost 5 bases and 6 bases respectively, with 5 bases between them. The CDR3 spans 11 residues. This CDR3 is CASSLTQPQHF. The CDR3 DNA reads as TGTGCCAGCAGTCTTACTCAGCCCCAGCATTTT.

The chain has TRBV7-2 and TRBJ1-5; TRBD1 agrees at 7 bases. Germline V lookup: CDR1 SGHTA, CDR2 FQGNSA. J was trimmed by 2 bases and V by 4 bases; bases with no gene match: 8. This CDR3 region has 16 residues. The DNA for the CDR3 is TGTGCCAGCAGCTCTCGACAGGGCGGGGGCAATCAGCCCCAGCATTTT. As protein: CASSSRQGGGNQPQHF. Based on the CDR3 plus reference TRBV7-2 and TRBJ1-5, the full variable domain is GAGVSQSPSNKVTEKGKDVELRCDPISGHTALYWYRQSLGQGLEFLIYFQGNSAPDKSGLPSDRFSAERTGGSVSTLTIQRTQQEDSAVYLCASSSRQGGGNQPQHFGDGTRLSIL.

The chain carries TRBV2 and TRBJ2-5; D is possibly TRBD1 (6 bases). CDR1 SNHLY and CDR2 FYNNEI come from the germline V gene. V was clipped by 5 bases and J by 5 bases, with 15 bases between them. The CDR3 contains 14 residues. CDR3 loop: CASSLQGSGETQYF. The CDR3 bases are TGTGCCAGCAGTCTACAGGGTTCTGGGGAGACCCAGTACTTC.

The count of this clone is one. This chain joins TRBV2 and TRBJ1-3; TRBD1 matches at 7 bases. Germline assignment: CDR1 SNHLY and CDR2 FYNNEI. The CDR3 has 13 residues. V lost 8 bases to trimming and J lost 0 bases; unmatched junction nucleotides: 1. Written as DNA, the CDR3 is TGTGCCAGCGGACAGGACTCTGGAAACACCATATATTTT. It encodes CASGQDSGNTIYF.